This T cell receptor beta chain is from a study of cytomegalovirus exposure and HLA in healthy donors. PCR involved 60 Vbeta and 13 Jbeta primers. Profiling relied on immunoSEQ multiplex PCR, and the TCRdb table lists in-frame clones only, not all of them. The sample has about 200,000 clones, and its top ten clones hold more than 0.95%. Sample: PBMCs. This TCR was recovered from a girl aged 2-15 years in good health and CMV-seropositive.

In nucleotides, the CDR3 is TGTGCCAGCGGACTTGGGACAGGGGCCCGACAGCCCCAGCATTTT. It yields the protein CASGLGTGARQPQHF. J is TRBJ1-5 and V is TRBV27; 10 bases match TRBD1. Germline loops: CDR1 MNHEY, CDR2 SMNVEV (reference sequence). The CDR3 sequence is 15 residues long. V was clipped by 8 bases and J by 7 bases; unmatched bases: 11.